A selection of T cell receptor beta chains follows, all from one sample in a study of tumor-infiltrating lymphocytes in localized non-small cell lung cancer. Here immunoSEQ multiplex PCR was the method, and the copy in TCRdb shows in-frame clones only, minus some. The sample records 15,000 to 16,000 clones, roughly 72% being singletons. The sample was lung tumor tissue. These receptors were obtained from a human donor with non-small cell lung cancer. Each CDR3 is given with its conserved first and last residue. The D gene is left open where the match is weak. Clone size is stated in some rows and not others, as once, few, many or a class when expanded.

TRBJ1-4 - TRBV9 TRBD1 CASSSTGAGANEKLFF TGTGCCAGCAGCTCGACAGGGGCCGGGGCTAATGAAAAACTGTTTTTT
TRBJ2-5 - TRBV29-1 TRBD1 CSVEDPRGLETQYF TGCAGCGTTGAAGATCCCAGGGGGCTAGAGACCCAGTACTTC
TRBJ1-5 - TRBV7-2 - CASSPTREPYQPQHF TGTGCCAGCAGCCCAACCCGTGAGCCTTATCAGCCCCAGCATTTT
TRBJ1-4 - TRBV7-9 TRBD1 CASSYVTGENEKLFF TGTGCCAGCAGTTACGTGACAGGGGAAAATGAAAAACTGTTTTTT
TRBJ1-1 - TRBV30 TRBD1 CAWRVTGWWTEAFF TGTGCCTGGAGGGTGACAGGGTGGTGGACTGAAGCTTTCTTT
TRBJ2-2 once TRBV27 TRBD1 CASSLYGQGGTGELFF TGTGCCAGCAGTTTATACGGACAGGGAGGCACCGGGGAGCTGTTTTTT
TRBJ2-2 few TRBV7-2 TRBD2 CASSQGLAGLFF TGTGCCAGCAGCCAGGGACTAGCGGGGCTGTTTTTT
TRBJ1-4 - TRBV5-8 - CASSLSGQGEKLFF TGTGCCAGCAGCTTGTCGGGGCAGGGTGAAAAACTGTTTTTT
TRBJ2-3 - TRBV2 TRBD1 CASSVNRGSDTQYF TGTGCCAGCAGTGTCAACAGGGGATCAGATACGCAGTATTTT
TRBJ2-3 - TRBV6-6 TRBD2 CASSGLAESTDTQYF TGTGCCAGCAGCGGACTAGCGGAAAGCACAGATACGCAGTATTTT
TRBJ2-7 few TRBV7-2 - CASSRGHIYEQYF TGTGCCAGCAGCCGAGGTCACATTTACGAGCAGTACTTC